A single TCR beta chain is shown here with its context. These data belong to a study of patients and donors after allogeneic stem cell transplantation. V dropped 1 base and J dropped 5 bases, with 10 bases sitting between them. Germline V CDR1 and CDR2: LGHNA, YSLEER. The CDR3 runs 14 residues. TCRdb itself ran the RT-PCR reads through MiXCR, one entry per CDR3 protein. The sample records about 960,000 distinct CDR3 sequences, 18% being singletons. The TCR comes from a human donor who was either an allogeneic HSCT recipient or a stem cell or donor lymphocyte infusion donor (not recorded which). It is not recorded whose cells these are; they may come from a transplant donor. The chain has TRBV4-3 and TRBJ2-3; D might be TRBD1 (5 bases). The sequenced material came from blood, either unsorted or a sorted T cell fraction (not recorded which). The CDR3 region has the DNA TGCGCCAGCAGCCAAGTCAGGGTTGGAGATACGCAGTATTTT. Amino acids: CASSQVRVGDTQYF.